The 16 T cell receptor beta chains given below trace back to one sample, sequenced in a study of blood T cell repertoires in COVID-19. The repertoire was sequenced with immunoSEQ multiplex PCR; TCRdb's copy has only in-frame clones and lacks some. The sample consists of around 260,000 clones, around 80% of them appearing once. Input material: PBMCs or T cells enriched from blood (not recorded which). The source of these receptors is a man aged 25 to 45 with acute COVID-19.

V is TRBV18 and J is TRBJ1-5, with D perhaps TRBD1 (5 bases). V was trimmed by 6 bases and J by 0 bases, leaving 15 bases between them. CDR3 size: 16 residues. Germline CDR1 and CDR2: KGHSH and LQKENI. The CDR3 spells CASSGTGTNSNQPQHF. In nucleotides, the CDR3 is TGTGCCAGCTCCGGGACCGGGACTAATAGCAATCAGCCCCAGCATTTT.

The rearrangement joins TRBV24-1 to TRBJ1-1, with D perhaps matching TRBD1 (5 bases). Per the germline V gene, CDR1 is KGHDR and CDR2 is SFDVKD. Trimming stripped 5 bases from V and 5 bases from J, with 14 bases between. The CDR3 consists of 14 residues. CDR3 sequence: CATSAAGVDTEAFF. The CDR3 region has the DNA TGTGCCACCAGTGCTGCGGGGGTAGATACTGAAGCTTTCTTT.

The chain combines TRBV4-3 with TRBJ2-1; D gene unclear. Trimming pared 1 base from V and 7 bases from J, leaving 11 bases between. Germline-derived CDR1 and CDR2 are LGHNA and YSLEER. The CDR3 spans 14 residues. The CDR3 loop reads CASSQVRLSNEQFF. CDR3 in DNA: TGCGCCAGCAGCCAAGTAAGACTTTCAAATGAGCAGTTCTTC.

The chain has TRBV7-2 and TRBJ1-5, with D perhaps matching TRBD1 (5 bases). Germline values: CDR1 SGHTA, CDR2 FQGNSA. V was pared by 4 bases and J by 1 base, with 14 bases between. The CDR3 consists of 16 residues. The CDR3 nucleotides are TGTGCCAGCAGCTCCGGGACTCTAGCGAGCAATCAGCCCCAGCATTTT. It encodes CASSSGTLASNQPQHF.

This sequence joins TRBV5-4 and TRBJ2-3; D may be TRBD2 (5 bases). The length of the CDR3 is 13 residues. Germline V lookup: CDR1 SGHNT, CDR2 YYREEE (reference sequence). The V gene lost 9 bases and the J gene lost 6 bases, with 17 bases spanning the gap. CDR3 sequence reads: CATGRVPSDTQYF. Here the CDR3 DNA reads TGTGCCACCGGGCGGGTCCCGTCGGATACGCAGTATTTT.

V is TRBV18 and J is TRBJ2-7; D possibly corresponds to TRBD1 (5 bases). Per the germline V gene, CDR1 is KGHSH and CDR2 is LQKENI. Deletions cut 6 bases from V and 2 bases from J, with 11 bases between. The CDR3 totals 13 residues. The CDR3 region has the DNA TGTGCCAGCTCGCCTGGACACCCCTACGAGCAGTACGTC. As protein: CASSPGHPYEQYV.

As for this clone: A read error may account for a junction end that differs from germline. This chain uses TRBV5-1 with TRBJ1-4, with 8 bases fitting TRBD1. CDR1 SGHRS and CDR2 YFSETQ come from the germline V gene. This CDR3 has 15 amino acids. The CDR3 DNA reads TGTGCCAGCAGCCCTACGGACAGGGCTGATGAAAAACTGTTTTTT. It specifies CASSPTDRADEKLFF.

This chain joins TRBV28 and TRBJ2-3; D is unclear. Germline V CDR1 and CDR2: MDHEN, SYDVKM. V was cut by 5 bases and J by 9 bases, with 18 bases left in between. The length of the CDR3 is 14 residues. CDR3: CASSTYILSNTQYF. The CDR3 bases are TGTGCCAGCAGTACCTATATCCTGAGTAACACGCAGTATTTT.

For this clone: The junction departs from the called germline gene at one end, perhaps through a read error. This sequence joins TRBV5-1 and TRBJ1-6; 8 bases are a match to TRBD1. This CDR3 region has 15 residues. CDR1 is SGHRS, CDR2 YFSETQ, per germline. The CDR3 loop is CASSATGAVGSPLHF. Written as DNA, the CDR3 is TGTGCCAGCAGCGCGACAGGGGCAGTCGGATCACCCCTCCACTTT.

This chain joins TRBV6-6 and TRBJ1-5; D unresolved. Germline lookup yields CDR1 MNHNY and CDR2 SVGAGI (reference sequence). The CDR3 loop spans 11 amino acids. V lost 6 bases, J lost 9 bases, and 9 bases lay in between. The CDR3 sequence: CASSHAGPQHF. Written as DNA, the CDR3 is TGTGCCAGCAGCCACGCGGGGCCCCAGCATTTT.

The chain's CDR3 is CASSLVSSGELFF. The CDR3, as DNA: TGCGCCAGCAGCTTGGTATCGTCCGGGGAGCTGTTTTTT. The chain couples TRBV5-1 to TRBJ2-2; D is uncertain. CDR1 and CDR2 from the germline V gene are SGHRS and YFSETQ. This CDR3 spans 13 amino acids. Trimming cost V 0 bases and J 6 bases, with 6 bases left between them.

V gene TRBV6-1 combines with J gene TRBJ2-5; D is perhaps TRBD1 (7 bases). CDR1 is MNHNS, CDR2 SASEGT, per germline. V was clipped by 8 bases and J by 5 bases, with 12 bases between them. CDR3 length: 12 residues. CDR3 coding DNA: TGTGCCAGCCAGGGGGGAGGCGAGACCCAGTACTTC. Translated: CASQGGGETQYF.

The genes are TRBV24-1 and TRBJ1-5; a weak D match, TRBD1 (5 bases). CDR3 length: 14 amino acids. V lost 1 base and J lost 13, with 16 bases in between. The germline V gene encodes CDR1 KGHDR and CDR2 SFDVKD. CDR3 sequence (DNA): TGTGCCACCAGTGATTTTGGCGATATCGGGGGTCAGCATTTT. It codes for CATSDFGDIGGQHF.

This clone occurred a few times. V and J are TRBV3-1 (or the pseudogene TRBV3-2) and TRBJ1-1; maybe TRBD1 (6 bases). Looked up from germline, CDR1 is LGHDT and CDR2 is YNNKEL (reference sequence). The CDR3 consists of 16 residues. The germline V and J ends were trimmed by 2 bases and 11 bases, with 24 bases remaining between them. CDR3 bases: TGTGCCAGCAGCCAACCCAACCTACAGGGAAGGGATTTGGCTTTCTTT. It translates to CASSQPNLQGRDLAFF.

The chain recombines TRBV30 with TRBJ2-7; 8 bases map to TRBD1. Per germline, CDR1 GTSNPN and CDR2 SVGIG (reference sequence). Unmatched junction bases numbered 11, after V lost 3 bases and J lost 4 bases. The CDR3 is made up of 15 amino acids. CDR3 protein: CAWRREGQGKYEQYV. The CDR3 DNA follows: TGTGCCTGGAGACGAGAAGGACAGGGAAAATACGAGCAGTACGTC.

The genes are TRBV4-1 and TRBJ2-6, with D maybe TRBD1 (6 bases). This CDR3 spans 19 amino acids. Trimming shortened V by 4 bases and J by 0 bases, and 19 bases separated the two germline ends. CDR1 and CDR2 from the germline V gene are MGHRA and YSYEKL. CDR3 residues: CASSRREPRGDSGANVLTF. CDR3 sequence (DNA): TGCGCCAGCAGCCGAAGAGAGCCCAGGGGTGACTCTGGGGCCAACGTCCTGACTTTC.